This TCR beta chain appears in the sequencing data of a study of human T cells and chemical hapten exposure. Study results and limitations: Versus controls, significantly more large CDR3 similarity clusters arose from expanded TCRs.

Time point reported: patch test 1, 2 weeks after DPC sensitization. Treatment meaning: therapeutic diphenylcyclopropenone sensitization with weekly scalp DPC. V trimming: 6 bases; J trimming: 2 bases; junction bases outside the gene matches: 7. The CDR3 length is 15 residues. The germline V gene has CDR1 MNHEY and CDR2 SVGAGI. The table lists this clonotype with many counts. Its specificity is unknown. MiXCR, applied by TCRdb to the RACE reads, yields one record per CDR3 protein. Here the sample spans about 360,000 distinct CDR3 sequences, 4.8% being singletons. The clonotype originates from a woman in her forties or fifties with alopecia areata. Some clones in this sample may be carry-over from other donors' samples. The chain joins TRBV6-5 to TRBJ2-3; 8 nucleotides line up with TRBD2. The sample in question was whole blood, obtained in connection with sensitization to the hapten diphenylcyclopropenone (DPC). In DNA, the CDR3 is TGTGCCAGCAGCCTCTACGGGGGGGTCACAGATACGCAGTATTTT. This encodes CASSLYGGVTDTQYF.